This paragraph covers one T cell receptor beta chain sequence. These data originate in a study of blood T cell repertoires in COVID-19. The CDR3 spans 12 residues. Germline V gene lookup returns CDR1 KGHDR and CDR2 SFDVKD. V dropped 2 bases and J dropped 7 bases, with 4 bases sitting between them. Cohorts were assigned according to the clinical history that participants reported. Using immunoSEQ multiplex PCR, the repertoire was profiled, and TCRdb retains in-frame clones only, with some absent. The data hold around 240,000 clones, with more than 80% observed a single time. The clonotype was recovered from a man aged 45-65 years who had been exposed to COVID-19. Sequencing was carried out using PBMCs or T cells enriched from blood (not recorded which). The chain uses TRBV24-1 and TRBJ2-2; D is unclear. CDR3 region: CATSDSGGELFF. CDR3 nucleotides: TGTGCCACCAGTGATTCCGGCGGGGAGCTGTTTTTT.